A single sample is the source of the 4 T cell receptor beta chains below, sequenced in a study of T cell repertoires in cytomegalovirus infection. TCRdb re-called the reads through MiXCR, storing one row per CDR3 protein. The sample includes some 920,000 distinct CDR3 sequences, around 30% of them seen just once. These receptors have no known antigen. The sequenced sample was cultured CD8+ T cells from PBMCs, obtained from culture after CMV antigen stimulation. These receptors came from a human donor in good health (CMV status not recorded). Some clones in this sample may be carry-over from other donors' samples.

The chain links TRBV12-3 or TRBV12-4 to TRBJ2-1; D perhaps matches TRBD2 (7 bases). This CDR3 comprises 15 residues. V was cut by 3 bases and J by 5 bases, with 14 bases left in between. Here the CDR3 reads CASSLGGGAHNEQFF. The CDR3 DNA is TGTGCCAGCAGTTTGGGAGGGGGGGCCCACAATGAGCAGTTCTTC.

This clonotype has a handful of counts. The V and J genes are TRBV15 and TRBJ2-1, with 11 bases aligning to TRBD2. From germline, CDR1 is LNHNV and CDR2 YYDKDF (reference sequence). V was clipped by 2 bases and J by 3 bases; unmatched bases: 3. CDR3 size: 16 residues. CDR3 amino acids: CATSRPGLAGYNEQFF. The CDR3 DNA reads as TGTGCCACCAGCAGACCCGGACTAGCGGGCTACAATGAGCAGTTCTTC.

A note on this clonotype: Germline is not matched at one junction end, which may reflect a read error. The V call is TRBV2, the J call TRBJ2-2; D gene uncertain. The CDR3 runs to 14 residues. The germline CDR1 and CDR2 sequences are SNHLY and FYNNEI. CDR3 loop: CASTRARNAGELFF. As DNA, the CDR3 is TGTGCCAGCACCCGGGCCCGGAACGCCGGGGAGCTGTTTTTT. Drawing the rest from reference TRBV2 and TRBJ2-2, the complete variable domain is EPEVTQTPSHQVTQMGQEVILRCVPISNHLYFYWYRQILGQKVEFLVSFYNNEISEKSEIFDDQFSVERPDGSNFTLKIRSTKLEDSAMYFCASTRARNAGELFFGEGSRLTVL.

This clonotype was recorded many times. Here the CDR3 DNA reads TGTGCCAGCAGCTTAGCGGTAGTGAGTCTTCAAGAGACCCAGTACTTC. It specifies CASSLAVVSLQETQYF. The chain has TRBV7-9 and TRBJ2-5; D ambiguous. The CDR3 runs 16 residues. The V gene's germline CDR1 is SEHNR and CDR2 FQNEAQ (reference sequence). Deletions cut 0 bases from V and 2 bases from J, with 13 bases between.